The 30 T cell receptor beta chains presented below share a single source sample, sequenced in a study of regulatory T cells in long-lasting Graves disease. Arm-PCR of CDR3 regions and iRepertoire HTBI primers were the basis on which TCR beta libraries were built. Each CDR3 protein gets one entry after TCRdb re-called the multiplex PCR reads with MiXCR. The sample lists roughly 380,000 distinct CDR3 sequences, approximately 15% occurring once. Time point in this sample: newly diagnosed GD, antithyroid drugs for less than 3 months. Following extraction of RNA from PBMCs, that RNA was used to make the TCR library. These data also featured in a second study, about T cells in Graves' hyperthyroidism and ophthalmopathy.

The sample was peripheral blood mononuclear cells (PBMCs), taken at new diagnosis, from a patient treated with antithyroid drugs. These receptors originate from a man in his forties with Graves disease.

This clonotype was found many times. The chain employs TRBV5-1 and TRBJ1-1; D gene ambiguous. The V gene's germline CDR1 is SGHRS and CDR2 YFSETQ. This CDR3 has 13 amino acids. V lost 4 bases to trimming and J lost 0 bases, with 7 bases between them. The CDR3, as DNA: TGCGCCAGCAGCCGGGTTATGAACACTGAAGCTTTCTTT. Protein sequence: CASSRVMNTEAFF.

In its sample, this clonotype was seen many times. The V call is TRBV6-9, the J call TRBJ2-1, with 11 bases identical to TRBD2. J lost 8 bases, V lost 4 bases, and 4 bases had no gene match. This CDR3 contains 14 residues. Germline V gives CDR1 MNHGY, CDR2 SVAAGI. CDR3 protein: CASSSLAGEDEQFF. Written as DNA, the CDR3 is TGTGCCAGCAGTTCACTAGCGGGGGAGGATGAGCAGTTCTTC.

This clonotype was recorded many times. V is TRBV2 and J is TRBJ2-1; 8 bases are shared with TRBD1. The CDR3 runs to 15 residues. The V gene end was trimmed by 6 bases and the J gene end by 4 bases; junction bases not matched to a gene: 8. CDR1 is SNHLY and CDR2 is FYNNEI in the germline V gene. As DNA, the CDR3 is TGTGCCAGCAGCCGCGGACAGGGATCGTACAATGAGCAGTTCTTC. Its protein is CASSRGQGSYNEQFF.

A word on this clonotype: This is likely an artifact of a read error, given a far larger clone one base away. This chain uses TRBV28 with TRBJ2-3, with 12 nucleotides matching TRBD1. Germline V CDR1 and CDR2: MDHEN, SYDVKM. This CDR3 comprises 16 residues. CDR3 sequence (DNA): TGTGCCAGCAGTTTCCCAGGGACAGGGGGCTTCAATGAGCAGTCCTTC. This codes for CASSFPGTGGFNEQSF. Looking up the rest from reference TRBV28 and TRBJ2-3 gives the full variable domain: DVKVTQSSRYLVKRTGEKVFLECVQDMDHENMFWYRQDPGLGLRLIYFSYDVKMKEKGDIPEGYSVSREKKERFSLILESASTNQTSMYLCASSFPGTGGFNEQSFGPGTRLTVL.

This clonotype was counted ten times or more. The chain couples TRBV7-3 to TRBJ2-1; D tentatively fits TRBD1 or TRBD2 (5 bases each). With 3 bases removed from V and 4 bases from J, the gap between germline ends came to 10 bases. Looked up from germline, CDR1 is SGHTA and CDR2 is FQGTGA. The CDR3 consists of 14 residues. As DNA, the CDR3 is TGTGCCAGCAGCTTGAGGGGCTTATACAATGAGCAGTTCTTC. Amino acids: CASSLRGLYNEQFF. The full variable domain, in which reference TRBV7-3 and TRBJ2-1 provide the parts outside the CDR3, is GAGVSQTPSNKVTEKGKYVELRCDPISGHTALYWYRQSLGQGPEFLIYFQGTGAADDSGLPNDRFFAVRPEGSVSTLKIQRTERGDSAVYLCASSLRGLYNEQFFGPGTRLTVL.

This clonotype was observed many times. The chain uses TRBV5-1 and TRBJ2-7; 14 bases match TRBD2. Looked up from germline, CDR1 is SGHRS and CDR2 is YFSETQ. J gave up 5 bases and V 0 bases, and 7 bases lay outside the gene matches. This CDR3 is 17 amino acids long. The CDR3 loop is CASSLGTSGGLLDEQYF. The CDR3 region has the DNA TGCGCCAGCAGCTTGGGGACTAGCGGGGGGTTACTGGACGAGCAGTACTTC.

The chain is built from TRBV28 and TRBJ2-7, with 7 bases that match TRBD2. Trimming at V came to 1 base and at J to 3 bases, leaving 9 bases not matched to a gene. CDR1 and CDR2 from the germline V gene are MDHEN and SYDVKM. The CDR3 covers 16 residues. For the CDR3, the DNA is TGTGCCAGCAGTTTATTGTCGGCTAGCGGACTCTACGAGCAGTACTTC. As protein: CASSLLSASGLYEQYF.

There are a few counts of this clonotype. This chain joins TRBV11-2 and TRBJ1-4, with 7 bases lining up with TRBD1. With V trimmed by 5 bases and J by 2 bases, 2 bases remained unmatched. Per germline, CDR1 SGHAT and CDR2 FQNNGV. The CDR3 consists of 14 residues. CDR3 loop: CASSIRGTNEKLFF. CDR3 DNA sequence: TGTGCCAGCAGCATCAGGGGGACTAATGAAAAACTGTTTTTT.

This clonotype showed up many times. The CDR3 bases are TGTGCCAGCAGCTTAGAGGGGGGAAGCTCCTACGAGCAGTACTTC. Protein sequence: CASSLEGGSSYEQYF. V is TRBV7-6 and J is TRBJ2-7, with D perhaps assigned TRBD1 or TRBD2 (6 bases each). This CDR3 has 15 amino acids. Between the trimmed V and J ends, which lost 1 base and 0 bases, there was a span of 10 bases. CDR1 SGHVS and CDR2 FNYEAQ come from the germline V gene.

On this clonotype itself: A read error likely explains this, since a far larger clone differs by one base. This chain joins TRBV7-3 and TRBJ2-1, with D perhaps TRBD1 (7 bases). Germline V gives CDR1 SGHTA, CDR2 FQGTGA. The CDR3 is made up of 15 amino acids. Trimming cost V 10 bases and J 6 bases, with 22 bases left between them. In DNA form, the CDR3 reads TGTGCCACCAGGGGGACTTCATACCGGGGCAATGAGCAGTTCTTC. It translates to CATRGTSYRGNEQFF.

With respect to this clonotype: This may come from a read error, since a much larger clone is one base off. The gene calls are TRBV6-2 or TRBV6-3 and TRBJ2-5; TRBD1 aligns across 7 bases. Germline-derived CDR1 and CDR2 are MNHEY and SVGEGT. The CDR3 spans 16 residues. The V gene end was trimmed by 2 bases and the J gene end by 2 bases; junction bases not matched to a gene: 8. CDR3 amino acids: CASSYAWARGQETQYF. In DNA, the CDR3 is TGTGCCAGCAGTTACGCTTGGGCCAGGGGGCAAGAGACCCAGTACTTC.

This clonotype came up many times. The chain has TRBV3-1 and TRBJ1-5; the D gene is possibly TRBD1 (5 bases). Looked up from germline, CDR1 is LGHDT and CDR2 is YNNKEL (reference sequence). The CDR3 contains 15 residues. V lost 4 bases to trimming and J lost 5 bases, with 15 bases between them. CDR3 protein: CASSPYGGGDQPQHF. The CDR3 DNA reads TGTGCCAGCAGCCCTTACGGGGGAGGGGATCAGCCCCAGCATTTT.

A remark on this clonotype: A far larger clone lies a single base away; this is likely a read error. The chain couples TRBV6-5 to TRBJ2-3; D is unclear. The DNA end is a closer match to TRBJ1-1, so the J assignment may be wrong. Germline CDR1 MNHEY, CDR2 SVGAGI. This CDR3 is built from 16 residues. The DNA of the CDR3 is TGTGCCAGCAGTTACTCGGTTGGAACGCAGAGCACTGAAGCTTTCTTT. It yields the protein CASSYSVGTQSTEAFF.

The chain recombines TRBV11-3 with TRBJ2-1; 12 bases fit TRBD1. Germline assignment: CDR1 SGHNT and CDR2 YENEEA. The V segment lost 3 bases and the J segment 5 bases; nucleotides outside the gene matches: 2. The CDR3 spans 15 residues. In nucleotides, the CDR3 is TGTGCCAGCAGCTTGGGGACAGGGGGCAACAATGAGCAGTTCTTC. As protein: CASSLGTGGNNEQFF.

This clonotype was recorded a few times. The chain recombines TRBV4-2 with TRBJ1-2; D is uncertain. CDR3 length: 14 residues. The germline V and J ends were trimmed by 8 bases and 2 bases, with 15 bases remaining between them. CDR1 and CDR2 from the germline V gene are LGHNA and YNFKEQ. In DNA, the CDR3 is TGTGCCAGCCGCCGCGCGGGTGGGAACTATGGCTACACCTTC. It specifies CASRRAGGNYGYTF.

The rearrangement joins TRBV7-7 to TRBJ2-2; 7 positions match TRBD2. This CDR3 contains 13 residues. After removal of 5 bases from V and 6 bases from J, the junction contained 3 bases not matched to a gene. Germline-derived CDR1 and CDR2 are SSHAT and FNYEAQ (reference sequence). The CDR3 here is CASSPGLAGELFF. DNA of the CDR3: TGTGCCAGCAGCCCCGGACTAGCCGGGGAGCTGTTTTTT.

This clonotype was seen only a few times. J is TRBJ2-3 and V is TRBV7-3; no clear D. Germline V gene lookup returns CDR1 SGHTA and CDR2 FQGTGA. The CDR3 runs 13 residues. Trimming stripped 5 bases from V and 4 bases from J, with 10 bases between. CDR3: CASSPYPSDTQYF. For the CDR3, the DNA is TGTGCCAGCAGCCCCTACCCGTCAGATACGCAGTATTTT.

There are many counts of this clonotype. This chain connects TRBV6-1 to TRBJ1-5; a weak D match, TRBD1 (5 bases). The CDR3 sequence is 15 residues long. Germline CDR1 and CDR2: MNHNS and SASEGT. The V end was cut by 2 bases, the J end by 0 bases, with 8 bases between. The CDR3, as DNA: TGTGCCAGCAGTGAATTGGGGGTTAGCAATCAGCCCCAGCATTTT. It yields the protein CASSELGVSNQPQHF.

For this clonotype: A much more abundant neighbour one base away suggests this may be a read error. The chain employs TRBV2 and TRBJ1-2; D is possibly TRBD1 (5 bases). The CDR3 is 13 residues long. Trimming shortened V by 8 bases and J by 1 base, and 11 bases separated the two germline ends. CDR1 and CDR2 (germline): SNHLY, FYNNEI. The DNA of the CDR3 is TGTGCCAGCGGTGGGACGGTTAACTATGGCTACACCTTC. Translating it yields CASGGTVNYGYTF. The variable domain in full, with the rest retrieved from reference TRBV2 and TRBJ1-2, is EPEVTQTPSHQVTQMGQEVILRCVPISNHLYFYWYRQILGQKVEFLVSFYNNEISEKSEIFDDQFSVERPDGSNFTLKIRSTKLEDSAMYFCASGGTVNYGYTFGSGTRLTVV.

This clonotype was counted at least ten times. At one end the junction does not follow the germline gene, possibly because of a read error. This chain links TRBV7-2 with TRBJ2-7; D unclear. The germline V gene encodes CDR1 SGHTA and CDR2 FQGNSA. The CDR3 sequence is 15 residues long. CDR3 nucleotide sequence: TGTGCCAGCAGCCCAAGGGTCCATCCCTCCCACGAGCAGTACTTC. This translates into CASSPRVHPSHEQYF. The full variable domain, in which reference TRBV7-2 and TRBJ2-7 provide the parts outside the CDR3, is GAGVSQSPSNKVTEKGKDVELRCDPISGHTALYWYRQSLGQGLEFLIYFQGNSAPDKSGLPSDRFSAERTGGSVSTLTIQRTQQEDSAVYLCASSPRVHPSHEQYFGPGTRLTVT.

The table lists this clonotype with a few counts. This chain connects TRBV6-2 or TRBV6-3 to TRBJ2-7; 10 bases match TRBD1. Germline trimming cut 0 bases from V and 5 bases from J; bases unmatched to any gene: 4. Germline lookup yields CDR1 MNHEY and CDR2 SVGEGT. This CDR3 is built from 15 residues. The CDR3 loop is CASSYSGGQGNEQYF. The CDR3 coding sequence is TGTGCCAGCAGTTACTCGGGGGGACAGGGGAACGAGCAGTACTTC.

V usage is TRBV5-1 and J usage is TRBJ1-4, with TRBD1 matching 7 bases. Germline V CDR1 and CDR2: SGHRS, YFSETQ. Trimming cost V 2 bases and J 6 bases; bases outside gene matches: 7. The CDR3 totals 15 residues. The CDR3 region has the DNA TGCGCCAGCAGCTTACAGGGGCAGAGGGATGAAAAACTGTTTTTT. It encodes CASSLQGQRDEKLFF.

This clonotype appeared a few times. The rearrangement links TRBV9 to TRBJ1-6; TRBD1 aligns across 8 bases. The length of the CDR3 is 14 residues. V lost 2 bases to trimming and J lost 10 bases; unmatched junction nucleotides: 5. Germline-derived CDR1 and CDR2 are SGDLS and YYNGEE. CDR3 residues: CASSVRTGNSPLHF. CDR3 DNA: TGTGCCAGCAGCGTCCGGACAGGGAACTCACCCCTCCACTTT. Complete variable domain (other parts from reference TRBV9 and TRBJ1-6): DSGVTQTPKHLITATGQRVTLRCSPRSGDLSVYWYQQSLDQGLQFLIQYYNGEERAKGNILERFSAQQFPDLHSELNLSSLELGDSALYFCASSVRTGNSPLHFGNGTRLTVT.

V is TRBV29-1 and J is TRBJ2-1; 8 bases map to TRBD1. Germline V lookup: CDR1 SQVTM, CDR2 ANQGSEA. Unmatched junction bases numbered 12, after V lost 4 bases and J lost 4 bases. This CDR3 spans 16 amino acids. The CDR3 is CSVVGGQGASYNEQFF. In DNA form, the CDR3 reads TGCAGCGTTGTAGGGGGGCAGGGGGCTTCTTACAATGAGCAGTTCTTC.

The chain uses TRBV7-2 and TRBJ1-1; maybe TRBD1 (6 bases). Germline V gene lookup returns CDR1 SGHTA and CDR2 FQGNSA. Trimming took 2 bases from V and 2 from J, leaving 12 bases between them. The CDR3 length is 15 residues. The CDR3 loop is CASSLSPGENTEAFF. The CDR3 nucleotides read TGTGCCAGCAGCTTATCCCCAGGGGAAAACACTGAAGCTTTCTTT.

This clonotype was counted at least ten times. This chain links TRBV6-2 or TRBV6-3 with TRBJ2-1, with 14 bases matching TRBD2. V shed 5 bases and J 9 bases; nucleotides not matched to a gene: 6. Germline V gene sequence: CDR1 MNHEY, CDR2 SVGEGT. The CDR3 has 15 residues. The CDR3 nucleotides are TGTGCCAGCAGTACGACTAGCGGGGGGGCCATTGAGCAGTTCTTC. As protein: CASSTTSGGAIEQFF.

This clonotype showed up many times. V and J are TRBV3-1 and TRBJ2-1; 7 bases fit TRBD2. Germline-derived CDR1 and CDR2 are LGHDT and YNNKEL (reference sequence). This CDR3 comprises 15 residues. V shed 4 bases and J 8 bases; nucleotides not matched to a gene: 11. CDR3 sequence: CASSPGRGGLDEQFF. In DNA, the CDR3 is TGTGCCAGCAGCCCTGGGAGGGGCGGCCTGGATGAGCAGTTCTTC.

The chain employs TRBV9 and TRBJ1-4; D is unclear. V shed 0 bases and J shed 8 bases, with 14 bases lying between them. There are 15 residues in the CDR3. Germline CDR1 and CDR2: SGDLS and YYNGEE. CDR3 region: CASSVGVSLGEKLFF. The CDR3 DNA sequence: TGTGCCAGCAGCGTAGGTGTCTCCCTAGGGGAAAAACTGTTTTTT.

This clonotype was seen at least ten times. The V call is TRBV6-5, the J call TRBJ2-5, with 10 bases that match TRBD2. This CDR3 has 17 amino acids. CDR1 MNHEY and CDR2 SVGAGI come from the germline V gene. Germline trimming cut 0 bases from V and 5 bases from J; bases unmatched to any gene: 9. The CDR3 DNA reads as TGTGCCAGCAGTTACTCAGGGCAGCGGGGGGGCGTCGAGACCCAGTACTTC. This translates into CASSYSGQRGGVETQYF.

The chain uses TRBV19 and TRBJ1-2; TRBD1 is a possible D gene (5 bases). Germline V gene data show CDR1 as LNHDA and CDR2 as SQIVND (reference sequence). Trimming stripped 6 bases from V and 2 bases from J, with 10 bases between. The CDR3 is 13 residues long. CDR3 coding DNA: TGTGCCAGTAGCTGGGACTGGAACTATGGCTACACCTTC. Its translation is CASSWDWNYGYTF.